These 25 T cell receptor beta chains were sequenced from one sample in a study of blood T cell dynamics during melanoma immunotherapy. Libraries were prepared by immunoSEQ multiplex PCR; TCRdb keeps only in-frame clonotypes and omits some of them. The data contain roughly 1,800 clones, 90% to 95% of them singletons. The time point: week 3, after first cycle of checkpoint inhibitor. The sequenced sample was effector memory CD8+ T cells from blood, obtained from a patient treated with checkpoint blockade. The receptors were sampled from a human donor with melanoma.

This chain joins TRBV13 and TRBJ2-7; D gene uncertain. The CDR3 length is 15 residues. Trimming cost V 5 bases and J 0 bases, with 14 bases left between them. Germline lookup yields CDR1 PRHDT and CDR2 FYEKMQ (reference sequence). CDR3 sequence reads: CASSPGRGISYEQYF. CDR3 in DNA: TGTGCCAGCAGCCCTGGTCGTGGGATCTCCTACGAGCAGTACTTC.

The chain combines TRBV6-5 with TRBJ2-1, with D possibly matching TRBD2 (6 bases). The V gene lost 0 bases and the J gene lost 7 bases, with 13 bases spanning the gap. Germline assignment: CDR1 MNHEY and CDR2 SVGAGI. There are 15 residues in the CDR3. CDR3 protein: CASSYSRGAGNEQFF. In DNA, the CDR3 is TGTGCCAGCAGTTACTCCCGCGGGGCTGGTAATGAGCAGTTCTTC.

The V and J genes are TRBV19 and TRBJ1-1; 8 nucleotides agree with TRBD1. The CDR3 consists of 14 residues. Germline assignment: CDR1 LNHDA and CDR2 SQIVND (reference sequence). J was trimmed by 6 bases and V by 8 bases; bases with no gene match: 11. CDR3: CASALDRGSAEAFF. The CDR3 DNA sequence: TGTGCCAGTGCTCTTGACAGGGGTTCGGCTGAAGCTTTCTTT.

The chain couples TRBV4-1 to TRBJ2-7; TRBD2 agrees at 9 bases. With 6 bases clipped from V and 5 bases from J, the junction kept 11 bases outside the gene matches. CDR1 is MGHRA and CDR2 is YSYEKL in the germline V gene. The CDR3 has 15 residues. CDR3 DNA sequence: TGCGCCAGCAGTCATTTGGACAGCGGGGGGCACGAGCAGTACTTC. Translating gives CASSHLDSGGHEQYF.

The chain carries TRBV19 and TRBJ2-1; 12 nucleotides align to TRBD2. Trimming took 9 bases from V and 4 from J; bases not matched to a gene: 4. The germline CDR1 and CDR2 sequences are LNHDA and SQIVND (reference sequence). The CDR3 spans 14 residues. The CDR3 DNA sequence: TGTGCCAGCCAACTAGCGGGAGGATACAATGAGCAGTTCTTC. Protein product: CASQLAGGYNEQFF.

The V gene is TRBV27, the J gene TRBJ1-1, with D maybe TRBD1 (5 bases). Per the germline V gene, CDR1 is MNHEY and CDR2 is SMNVEV (reference sequence). This CDR3 has 16 residues. V shed 10 bases and J shed 3 bases, with 24 bases lying between them. As DNA, the CDR3 is TGTGCCACCTCAAAAACTGGGGCGTCCGGTTACACTGAAGCTTTCTTT. Amino acid sequence: CATSKTGASGYTEAFF.

The V gene is TRBV25-1, the J gene TRBJ2-5; unclear D gene. This CDR3 comprises 13 residues. CDR1 is MGHDK and CDR2 is SYGVNS in the germline V gene. With 5 bases removed from V and 4 bases from J, the gap between germline ends came to 11 bases. The CDR3 loop reads CASSLSLGETQYF. The CDR3 DNA reads TGTGCCAGCAGTCTCAGTCTGGGAGAGACCCAGTACTTC. The full variable domain, rest sourced from reference TRBV25-1 and TRBJ2-5, is EADIYQTPRYLVIGTGKKITLECSQTMGHDKMYWYQQDPGMELHLIHYSYGVNSTEKGDLSSESTVSRIRTEHFPLTLESARPSHTSQYLCASSLSLGETQYFGPGTRLLVL.

The gene calls are TRBV4-3 and TRBJ2-1, with no clear D. The CDR3 contains 18 residues. Germline V gives CDR1 LGHNA, CDR2 YSLEER. V shed 0 bases and J shed 6 bases, with 21 bases lying between them. The CDR3 reads CASSQDSGGRHFLNEQFF. As DNA, the CDR3 is TGCGCCAGCAGCCAAGATTCAGGTGGGCGCCATTTTCTCAATGAGCAGTTCTTC.

The chain recombines TRBV27 with TRBJ2-5; no definite D call. V lost 5 bases and J 0 bases, leaving 4 bases between the germline ends. From germline, CDR1 is MNHEY and CDR2 SMNVEV (reference sequence). The CDR3 is 12 residues long. The CDR3 here is CASSPDQETQYF. CDR3 coding DNA: TGTGCCAGCAGTCCAGACCAAGAGACCCAGTACTTC.

The rearrangement uses TRBV4-3 and TRBJ2-1; D is unclear. The CDR3 has 14 residues. Germline CDR1 reads LGHNA; CDR2 reads YSLEER. V was shortened by 0 bases and J by 8 bases, with 11 bases between the two germline ends. CDR3 sequence (DNA): TGCGCCAGCAGCCAAGATCGACCGCCGGATGAGCAGTTCTTC. It is translated as CASSQDRPPDEQFF.

J is TRBJ2-7 and V is TRBV7-7; the D gene could be TRBD1 or TRBD2 (5 bases each). The CDR3 loop spans 13 amino acids. Germline CDR1 reads SSHAT; CDR2 reads FNYEAQ (reference sequence). The CDR3 sequence is CASAQGQNYEQYF. CDR3 nucleotides: TGTGCTAGCGCCCAAGGACAAAACTACGAGCAGTACTTC.

The CDR3 here is CASSQGQSNYGYTF. CDR3 nucleotides: TGTGCCAGCAGTCAGGGACAGTCTAACTATGGCTACACCTTC. The chain recombines TRBV27 with TRBJ1-2, with 7 bases fitting TRBD1. This CDR3 comprises 14 residues. In germline, CDR1 is MNHEY, CDR2 SMNVEV (reference sequence). V lost 5 bases to trimming and J lost 0 bases; unmatched junction nucleotides: 3.

The genes are TRBV19 and TRBJ2-7; 9 bases are shared with TRBD2. This CDR3 contains 14 residues. With 3 bases clipped from V and 5 bases from J, the junction kept 5 bases outside the gene matches. The germline V gene encodes CDR1 LNHDA and CDR2 SQIVND (reference sequence). The CDR3 DNA follows: TGTGCCAGTAGTATGTCGTCTAGCGGGAACGAGCAGTACTTC. Translated: CASSMSSSGNEQYF.

The chain links TRBV9 to TRBJ2-2; D not resolved. This CDR3 region has 12 residues. The germline V gene has CDR1 SGDLS and CDR2 YYNGEE. The V end was cut by 0 bases, the J end by 7 bases, with 4 bases between. This CDR3 is CASSVVVGELFF. As DNA, the CDR3 is TGTGCCAGCAGCGTAGTGGTCGGGGAGCTGTTTTTT. The whole variable domain, remainder taken from reference TRBV9 and TRBJ2-2, is DSGVTQTPKHLITATGQRVTLRCSPRSGDLSVYWYQQSLDQGLQFLIQYYNGEERAKGNILERFSAQQFPDLHSELNLSSLELGDSALYFCASSVVVGELFFGEGSRLTVL.

The V call is TRBV30, the J call TRBJ1-4; D unresolved. Germline values: CDR1 GTSNPN, CDR2 SVGIG (reference sequence). Between the trimmed V and J ends, which lost 3 bases and 3 bases, there was a span of 17 bases. This CDR3 has 16 amino acids. DNA for the CDR3: TGTGCCTGGAGCAGTTTCGGACTCTCTTCTAATGAAAAACTGTTTTTT. Amino acid sequence: CAWSSFGLSSNEKLFF.

This chain uses TRBV4-3 with TRBJ2-1; TRBD2 is a possible D gene (5 bases). Germline V gene data show CDR1 as LGHNA and CDR2 as YSLEER. V was clipped by 3 bases and J by 4 bases, with 7 bases between them. The CDR3 consists of 13 residues. The CDR3 loop reads CASSHWTYNEQFF. CDR3 coding DNA: TGCGCCAGCAGCCACTGGACTTACAATGAGCAGTTCTTC.

The rearrangement uses TRBV23-1 and TRBJ2-3; D remains unclear. TRBV23-1 is an ORF; its function is uncertain. The V end was cut by 3 bases, the J end by 1 base, with 8 bases between. The CDR3 length is 14 residues. The CDR3 nucleotides read TGCGCCAGCAGTCATGGACCCCGCACAGATACGCAGTATTTT. This codes for CASSHGPRTDTQYF.

This chain uses TRBV7-2 with TRBJ2-7; 7 bases match TRBD1. The CDR3 runs to 14 residues. Trimming cost V 5 bases and J 4 bases; bases outside gene matches: 8. CDR1 and CDR2 (germline): SGHTA, FQGNSA. In DNA form, the CDR3 reads TGTGCCAGCAGCCGCTGGGACAGCGATTACGAGCAGTACTTC. This codes for CASSRWDSDYEQYF.

The chain has TRBV5-1 and TRBJ2-7; TRBD1 matches at 11 bases. From germline, CDR1 is SGHRS and CDR2 YFSETQ. The CDR3 runs 15 residues. V trimming: 4 bases; J trimming: 4 bases; junction bases outside the gene matches: 7. The CDR3 reads CASSPGTGGGYEQYF. The CDR3 nucleotides are TGCGCCAGCAGCCCCGGGACAGGGGGAGGTTACGAGCAGTACTTC.

V and J are TRBV9 and TRBJ1-3; D unclear. This CDR3 has 13 amino acids. Per the germline V gene, CDR1 is SGDLS and CDR2 is YYNGEE. Between the trimmed V and J ends, which lost 0 bases and 4 bases, there was a span of 5 bases. CDR3 in amino acids: CASSVGTGNTIYF. In nucleotides, the CDR3 is TGTGCCAGCAGCGTAGGAACGGGAAACACCATATATTTT.

The V gene is TRBV7-3, the J gene TRBJ2-1; a possible D gene is TRBD2 (6 bases). Trimming removed 5 bases at V and 7 bases at J, with 9 bases between. The CDR3 runs 12 residues. Germline CDR1 SGHTA, CDR2 FQGTGA. As DNA, the CDR3 is TGTGCCAGCAGCCCAGGAGGGAATGAGCAGTTCTTC. Translated: CASSPGGNEQFF.

In its sample, this clone was seen a few times. The V call is TRBV19, the J call TRBJ2-7; D is uncertain. The CDR3 contains 13 residues. CDR1 LNHDA and CDR2 SQIVND come from the germline V gene (reference sequence). Trimming stripped 9 bases from V and 0 bases from J, with 12 bases between. Written as DNA, the CDR3 is TGTGCCAGCATGGTGGAAGCCTCCTACGAGCAGTACTTC. Amino acid sequence: CASMVEASYEQYF. The full variable domain, with the rest looked up from reference TRBV19 and TRBJ2-7, is DGGITQSPKYLFRKEGQNVTLSCEQNLNHDAMYWYRQDPGQGLRLIYYSQIVNDFQKGDIAEGYSVSREKKESFPLTVTSAQKNPTAFYLCASMVEASYEQYFGPGTRLTVT.

The chain uses TRBV19 and TRBJ2-1; D gene unclear. The CDR3 is 13 residues long. Germline V gene lookup returns CDR1 LNHDA and CDR2 SQIVND (reference sequence). Trimming took 5 bases from V and 3 from J, leaving 8 bases between them. Here the CDR3 reads CASSELSYNEQFF. CDR3 sequence (DNA): TGTGCCAGTAGTGAGTTGAGCTACAATGAGCAGTTCTTC.

This rearrangement joins TRBV13 to TRBJ1-4, with a possible D match to TRBD1 (6 bases). CDR3 size: 16 residues. V lost 5 bases and J 0 bases, leaving 13 bases between the germline ends. Germline-derived CDR1 and CDR2 are PRHDT and FYEKMQ (reference sequence). The CDR3 is CASSEQGISTNEKLFF. CDR3 nucleotide sequence: TGTGCCAGCAGCGAACAGGGAATTTCAACTAATGAAAAACTGTTTTTT. The full variable domain, with the rest looked up from reference TRBV13 and TRBJ1-4, is AAGVIQSPRHLIKEKRETATLKCYPIPRHDTVYWYQQGPGQDPQFLISFYEKMQSDKGSIPDRFSAQQFSDYHSELNMSSLELGDSALYFCASSEQGISTNEKLFFGSGTQLSVL.

The chain couples TRBV19 to TRBJ2-2; 8 positions agree with TRBD1. The ends lost 4 bases at V and 1 base at J; junction bases unmatched: 2. The CDR3 sequence is 15 residues long. Per germline, CDR1 LNHDA and CDR2 SQIVND (reference sequence). This chain's CDR3 is CASSTTGGNTGELFF. CDR3 nucleotide sequence: TGTGCCAGTAGTACTACAGGGGGGAACACCGGGGAGCTGTTTTTT.